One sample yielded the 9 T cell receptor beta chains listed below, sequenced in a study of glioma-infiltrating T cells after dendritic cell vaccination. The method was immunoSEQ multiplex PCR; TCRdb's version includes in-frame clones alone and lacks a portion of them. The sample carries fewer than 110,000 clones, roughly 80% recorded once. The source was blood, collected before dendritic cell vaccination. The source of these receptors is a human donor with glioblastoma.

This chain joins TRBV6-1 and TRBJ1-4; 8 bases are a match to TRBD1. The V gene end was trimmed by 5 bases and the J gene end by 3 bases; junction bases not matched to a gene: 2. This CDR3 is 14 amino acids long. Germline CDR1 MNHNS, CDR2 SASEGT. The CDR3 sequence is CASSPDRANEKLFF. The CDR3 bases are TGTGCCAGCAGTCCGGACAGGGCTAATGAAAAACTGTTTTTT.

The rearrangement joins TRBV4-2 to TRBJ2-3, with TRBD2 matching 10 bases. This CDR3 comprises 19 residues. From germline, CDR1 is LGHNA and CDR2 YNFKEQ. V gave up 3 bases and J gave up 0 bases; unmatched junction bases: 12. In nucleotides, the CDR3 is TGTGCCAGCAGCCACCCCGGCCCGACTAGCGGGTCTAGCACAGATACGCAGTATTTT. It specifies CASSHPGPTSGSSTDTQYF.

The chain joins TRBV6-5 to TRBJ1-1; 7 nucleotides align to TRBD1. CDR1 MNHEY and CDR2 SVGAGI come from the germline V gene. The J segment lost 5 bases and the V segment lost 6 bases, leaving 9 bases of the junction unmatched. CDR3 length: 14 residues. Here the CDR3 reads CASSKTGDRTEAFF. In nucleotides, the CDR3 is TGTGCCAGCAGCAAAACAGGGGATCGGACTGAAGCTTTCTTT.

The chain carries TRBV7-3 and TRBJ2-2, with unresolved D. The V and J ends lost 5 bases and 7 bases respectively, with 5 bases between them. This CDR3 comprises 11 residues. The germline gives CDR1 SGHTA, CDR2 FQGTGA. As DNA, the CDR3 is TGTGCCAGCAGCCCGGGCGGGGAGCTGTTTTTT. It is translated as CASSPGGELFF.

CDR3 sequence: CSGGVPEQFF. CDR3 DNA: TGCAGCGGGGGGGTGCCCGAGCAGTTCTTC. The chain employs TRBV29-1 and TRBJ2-1; possible D gene TRBD2, 6 bases. The CDR3 runs to 10 residues. Germline loops: CDR1 SQVTM, CDR2 ANQGSEA. Trimming removed 7 bases at V and 10 bases at J, with 11 bases between.

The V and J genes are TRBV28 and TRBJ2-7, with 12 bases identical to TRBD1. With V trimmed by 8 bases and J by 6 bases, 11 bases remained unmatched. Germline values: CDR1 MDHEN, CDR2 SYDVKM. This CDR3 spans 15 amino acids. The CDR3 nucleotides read TGTGCCAGCGTAATACCGGGACAGGGGGCCGGCGAGCAGTACTTC. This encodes CASVIPGQGAGEQYF.

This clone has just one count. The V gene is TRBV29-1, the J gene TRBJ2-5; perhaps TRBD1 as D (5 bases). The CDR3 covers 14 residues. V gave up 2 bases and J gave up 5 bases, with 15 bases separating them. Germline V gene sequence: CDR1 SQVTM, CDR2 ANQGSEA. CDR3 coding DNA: TGCAGCGTTGAATTGGAACCAGGGAAGGAGACCCAGTACTTC. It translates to CSVELEPGKETQYF.

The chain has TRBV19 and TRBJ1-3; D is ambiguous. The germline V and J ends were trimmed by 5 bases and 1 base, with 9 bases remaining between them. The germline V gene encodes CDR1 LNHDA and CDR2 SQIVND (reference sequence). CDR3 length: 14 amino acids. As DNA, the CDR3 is TGTGCCAGTAGTCAGAGGGCGTCTGGAAACACCATATATTTT. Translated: CASSQRASGNTIYF.

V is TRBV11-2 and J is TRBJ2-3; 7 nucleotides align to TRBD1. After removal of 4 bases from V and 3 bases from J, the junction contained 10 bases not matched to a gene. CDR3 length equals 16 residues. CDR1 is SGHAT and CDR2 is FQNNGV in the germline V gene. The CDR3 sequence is CASSSVLGQLTDTQYF. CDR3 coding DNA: TGTGCCAGCAGCTCAGTGCTGGGACAGCTAACAGATACGCAGTATTTT.